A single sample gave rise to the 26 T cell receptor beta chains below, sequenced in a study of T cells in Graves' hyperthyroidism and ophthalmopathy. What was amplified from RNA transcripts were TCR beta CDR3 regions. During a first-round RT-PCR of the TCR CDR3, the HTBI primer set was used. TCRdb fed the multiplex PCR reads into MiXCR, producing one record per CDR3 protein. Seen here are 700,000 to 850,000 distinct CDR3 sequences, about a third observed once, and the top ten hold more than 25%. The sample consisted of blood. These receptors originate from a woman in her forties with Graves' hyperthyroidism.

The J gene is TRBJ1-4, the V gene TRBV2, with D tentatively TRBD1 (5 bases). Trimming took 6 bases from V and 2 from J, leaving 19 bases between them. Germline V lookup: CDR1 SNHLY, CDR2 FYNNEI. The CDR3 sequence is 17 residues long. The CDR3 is CASSTRQHLGTNEKLFF. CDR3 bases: TGTGCCAGCAGCACGAGACAGCATTTGGGCACTAATGAAAAACTGTTTTTT.

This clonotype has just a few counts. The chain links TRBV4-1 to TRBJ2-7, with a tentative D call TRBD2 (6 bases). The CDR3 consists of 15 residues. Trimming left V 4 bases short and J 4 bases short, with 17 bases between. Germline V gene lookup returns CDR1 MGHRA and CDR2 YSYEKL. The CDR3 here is CASSLNNGGGYEQYF. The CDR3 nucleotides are TGCGCCAGCAGCCTAAATAACGGGGGAGGTTACGAGCAGTACTTC.

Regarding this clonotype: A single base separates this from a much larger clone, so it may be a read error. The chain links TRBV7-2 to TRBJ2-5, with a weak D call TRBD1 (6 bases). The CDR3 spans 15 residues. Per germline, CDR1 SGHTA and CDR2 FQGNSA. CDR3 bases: TGTGCCAGCAGCTCGCGATACAGGGACAAAGAGATCCAGTACTTC. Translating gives CASSSRYRDKEIQYF.

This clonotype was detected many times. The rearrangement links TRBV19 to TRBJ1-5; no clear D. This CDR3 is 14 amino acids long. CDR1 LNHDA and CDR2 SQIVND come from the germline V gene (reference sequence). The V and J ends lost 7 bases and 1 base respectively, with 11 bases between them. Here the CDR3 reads CASTMDLSNQPQHF. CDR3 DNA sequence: TGTGCCAGTACCATGGACCTAAGCAATCAGCCCCAGCATTTT.

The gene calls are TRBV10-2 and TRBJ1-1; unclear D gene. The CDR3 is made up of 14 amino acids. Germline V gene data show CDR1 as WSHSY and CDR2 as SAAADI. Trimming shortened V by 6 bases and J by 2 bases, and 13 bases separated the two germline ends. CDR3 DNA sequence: TGCGCCAGCAGACCCGATAAACAAAACACTGAAGCTTTCTTT. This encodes CASRPDKQNTEAFF.

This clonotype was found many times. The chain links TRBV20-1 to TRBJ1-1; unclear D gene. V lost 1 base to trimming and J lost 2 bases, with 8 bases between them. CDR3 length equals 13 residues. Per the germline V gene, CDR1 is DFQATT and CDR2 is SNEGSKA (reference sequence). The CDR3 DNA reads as TGCAGTGCTAGAGGGAACAGTAACACTGAAGCTTTCTTT. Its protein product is CSARGNSNTEAFF.

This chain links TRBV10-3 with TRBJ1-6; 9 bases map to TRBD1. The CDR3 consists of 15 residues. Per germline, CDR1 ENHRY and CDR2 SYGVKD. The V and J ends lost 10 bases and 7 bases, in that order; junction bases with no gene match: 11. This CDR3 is CASRPPQGANSPLHF. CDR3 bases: TGTGCCAGCAGGCCCCCACAGGGGGCGAATTCACCCCTCCACTTT.

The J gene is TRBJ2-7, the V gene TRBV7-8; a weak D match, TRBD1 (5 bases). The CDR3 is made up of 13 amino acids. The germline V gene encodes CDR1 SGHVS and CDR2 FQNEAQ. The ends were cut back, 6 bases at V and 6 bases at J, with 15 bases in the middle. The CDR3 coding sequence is TGTGCCAGCAGTTTTAGCCCCAGGGTCGAGCAGTACTTC. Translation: CASSFSPRVEQYF.

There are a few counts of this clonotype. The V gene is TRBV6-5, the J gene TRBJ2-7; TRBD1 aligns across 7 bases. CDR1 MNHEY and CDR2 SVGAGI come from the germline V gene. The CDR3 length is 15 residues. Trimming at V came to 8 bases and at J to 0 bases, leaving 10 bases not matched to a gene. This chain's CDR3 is CASGESGQFSYEQYF. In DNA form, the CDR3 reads TGTGCCAGCGGAGAATCGGGACAGTTCTCCTACGAGCAGTACTTC.

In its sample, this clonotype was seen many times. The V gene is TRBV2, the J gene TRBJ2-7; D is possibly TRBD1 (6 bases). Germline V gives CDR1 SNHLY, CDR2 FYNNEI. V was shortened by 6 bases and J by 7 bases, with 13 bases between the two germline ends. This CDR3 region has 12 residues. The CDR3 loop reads CASRETGQEQYF. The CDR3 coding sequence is TGTGCCAGCAGGGAAACAGGACAGGAGCAGTACTTC.

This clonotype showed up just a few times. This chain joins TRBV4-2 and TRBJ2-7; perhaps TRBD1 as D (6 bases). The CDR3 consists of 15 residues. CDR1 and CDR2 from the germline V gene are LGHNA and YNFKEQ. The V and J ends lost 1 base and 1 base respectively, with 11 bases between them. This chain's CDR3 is CASSQVRGSSYEQYF. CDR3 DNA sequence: TGTGCCAGCAGCCAAGTTAGGGGGTCATCCTACGAGCAGTACTTC.

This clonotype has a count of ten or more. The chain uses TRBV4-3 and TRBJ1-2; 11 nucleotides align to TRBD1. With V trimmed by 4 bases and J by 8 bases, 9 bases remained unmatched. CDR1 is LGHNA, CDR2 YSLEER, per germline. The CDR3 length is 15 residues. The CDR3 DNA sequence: TGCGCCAGCAGCCCGTGGACAGGGGGCAGTCGGGGCTACACCTTC. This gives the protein CASSPWTGGSRGYTF.

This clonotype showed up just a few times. The CDR3 region is CASSFAGPDSPLHF. The CDR3 DNA follows: TGTGCCAGCAGCTTCGCCGGTCCCGATTCACCCCTCCACTTT. This sequence joins TRBV5-4 and TRBJ1-6; the D is unclear. The length of the CDR3 is 14 residues. Germline V gene lookup returns CDR1 SGHNT and CDR2 YYREEE (reference sequence). With 2 bases removed from V and 8 bases from J, the gap between germline ends came to 11 bases.

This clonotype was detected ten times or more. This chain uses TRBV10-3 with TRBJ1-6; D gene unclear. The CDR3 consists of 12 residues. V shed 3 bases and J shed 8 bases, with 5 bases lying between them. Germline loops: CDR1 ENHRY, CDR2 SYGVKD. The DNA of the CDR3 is TGTGCCATCAGTGACGGGGATTCACCCCTCCACTTT. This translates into CAISDGDSPLHF.

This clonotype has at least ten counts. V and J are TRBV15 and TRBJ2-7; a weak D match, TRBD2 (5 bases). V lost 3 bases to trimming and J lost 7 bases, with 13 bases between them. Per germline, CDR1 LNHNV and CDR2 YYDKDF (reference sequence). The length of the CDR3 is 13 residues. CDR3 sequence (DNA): TGTGCCACCAGCAGGAGAGCAGCGGAAGAGCAGTACTTC. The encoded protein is CATSRRAAEEQYF.

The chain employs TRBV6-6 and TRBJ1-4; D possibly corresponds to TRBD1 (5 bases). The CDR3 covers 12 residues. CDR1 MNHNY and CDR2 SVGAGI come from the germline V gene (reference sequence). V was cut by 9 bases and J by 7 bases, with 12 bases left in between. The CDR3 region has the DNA TGTGCCAGTTCGACTAGGGGTGAAAAACTGTTTTTT. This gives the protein CASSTRGEKLFF.

The CDR3 DNA sequence: TGTGCCAGCAGCCCACGGACAGGGTACAACGGGGAGCTGTTTTTT. The encoded protein is CASSPRTGYNGELFF. The chain recombines TRBV9 with TRBJ2-2; 8 bases are shared with TRBD1. The CDR3 totals 15 residues. Germline trimming cut 4 bases from V and 7 bases from J; bases unmatched to any gene: 9. The germline gives CDR1 SGDLS, CDR2 YYNGEE.

This CDR3 reads CSAMSVHSGANVLTF. The CDR3, as DNA: TGCAGTGCTATGTCCGTTCACTCTGGGGCCAACGTCCTGACTTTC. The genes are TRBV20-1 and TRBJ2-6; D unresolved. The CDR3 length is 15 residues. V shed 4 bases and J shed 0 bases, with 10 bases lying between them. From germline, CDR1 is DFQATT and CDR2 SNEGSKA (reference sequence).

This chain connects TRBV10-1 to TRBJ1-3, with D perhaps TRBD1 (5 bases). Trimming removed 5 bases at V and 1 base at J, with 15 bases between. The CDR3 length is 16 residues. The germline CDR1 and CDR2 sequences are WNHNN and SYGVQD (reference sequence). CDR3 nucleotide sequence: TGCGCCAGCAGTCCGGGACGAACTTCATCTGGAAACACCATATATTTT. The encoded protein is CASSPGRTSSGNTIYF.

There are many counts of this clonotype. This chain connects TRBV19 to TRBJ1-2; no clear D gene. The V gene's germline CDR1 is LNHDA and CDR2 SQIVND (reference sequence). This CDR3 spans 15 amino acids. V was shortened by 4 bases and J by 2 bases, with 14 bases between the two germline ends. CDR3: CASSRSLGSNYGYTF. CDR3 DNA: TGTGCCAGTAGTAGGTCCCTAGGGTCCAACTATGGCTACACCTTC.

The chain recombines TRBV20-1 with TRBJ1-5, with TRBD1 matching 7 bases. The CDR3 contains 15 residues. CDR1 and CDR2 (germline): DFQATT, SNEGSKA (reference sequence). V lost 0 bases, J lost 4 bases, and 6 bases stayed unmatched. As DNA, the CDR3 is TGCAGTGCTAGAGACCCCCGGGACAGAAATCAGCCCCAGCATTTT. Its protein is CSARDPRDRNQPQHF.

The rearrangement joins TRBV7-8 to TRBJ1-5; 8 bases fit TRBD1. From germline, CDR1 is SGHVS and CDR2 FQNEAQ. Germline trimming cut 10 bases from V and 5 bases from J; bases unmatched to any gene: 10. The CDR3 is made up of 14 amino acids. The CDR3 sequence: CATEQGAEDQPQHF. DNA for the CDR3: TGTGCCACTGAGCAGGGGGCGGAAGATCAGCCCCAGCATTTT. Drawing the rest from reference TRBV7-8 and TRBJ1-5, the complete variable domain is GAGVSQSPRYKVAKRGQDVALRCDPISGHVSLFWYQQALGQGPEFLTYFQNEAQLDKSGLPSDRFFAERPEGSVSTLKIQRTQQEDSAVYLCATEQGAEDQPQHFGDGTRLSIL.

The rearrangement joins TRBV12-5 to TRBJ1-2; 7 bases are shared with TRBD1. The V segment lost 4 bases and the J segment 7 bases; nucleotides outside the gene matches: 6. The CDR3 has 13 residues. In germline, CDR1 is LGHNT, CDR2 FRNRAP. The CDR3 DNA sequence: TGTGCTAGTGGTTCCGGTGACAGGGTTGGCTACACCTTC. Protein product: CASGSGDRVGYTF.

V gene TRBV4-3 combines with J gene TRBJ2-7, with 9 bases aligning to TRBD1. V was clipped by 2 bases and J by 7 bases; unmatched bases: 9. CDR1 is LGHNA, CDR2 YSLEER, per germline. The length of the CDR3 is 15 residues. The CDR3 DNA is TGCGCCAGCAGCCAATCGACGGACAGGGGCCGGGAGCAGTACTTC. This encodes CASSQSTDRGREQYF.

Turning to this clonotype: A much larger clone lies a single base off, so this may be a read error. CDR3: CAISTPDSYEQYF. As DNA, the CDR3 is TGTGCCATCAGTACCCCGGACAGCTACGAGCAGTACTTC. V usage is TRBV10-3 and J usage is TRBJ2-7, with a possible D match to TRBD1 (6 bases). The V end lost 5 bases, the J end lost 3 bases, and 11 bases lay between the germline ends. CDR3 length: 13 residues. Germline CDR1 is ENHRY and CDR2 is SYGVKD.

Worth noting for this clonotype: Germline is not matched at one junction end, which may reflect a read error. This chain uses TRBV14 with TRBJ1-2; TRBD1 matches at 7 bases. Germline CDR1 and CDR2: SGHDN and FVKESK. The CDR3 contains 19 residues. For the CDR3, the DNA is TGTGCCGGCAGCCGAGGGACAGACGAAAGGAGGGTCGGTTTTTATGGCTACACCTTC. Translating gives CAGSRGTDERRVGFYGYTF.